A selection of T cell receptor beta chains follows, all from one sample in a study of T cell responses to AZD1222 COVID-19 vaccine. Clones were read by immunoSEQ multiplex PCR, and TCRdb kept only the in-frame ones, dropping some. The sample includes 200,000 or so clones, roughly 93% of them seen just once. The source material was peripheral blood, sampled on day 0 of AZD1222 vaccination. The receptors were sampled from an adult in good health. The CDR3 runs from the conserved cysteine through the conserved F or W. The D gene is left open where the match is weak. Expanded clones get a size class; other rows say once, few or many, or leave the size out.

cdr3_nt: TGTGCCACCAGGATACAGGGGTCCCCTGAAGCTTTCTTT
cdr3_aa: CATRIQGSPEAFF
v_call: TRBV15
d_call: TRBD1
clone_size: .
j_call: TRBJ1-1

cdr3_nt: TGTGCCAGCAGCTCCCGGGACCACCAGTACTTC
cdr3_aa: CASSSRDHQYF
v_call: TRBV5-4
d_call: .
clone_size: .
j_call: TRBJ2-4

cdr3_nt: TGTGCCAGCAGGCACCCGACAGGGCACGAGCAGTACTTC
cdr3_aa: CASRHPTGHEQYF
v_call: TRBV11-2
d_call: TRBD1
clone_size: once
j_call: TRBJ2-7

cdr3_nt: TGTGCCAGCAGCCAAGAAAAGCTACCCTCTGGAAACACCATATATTTT
cdr3_aa: CASSQEKLPSGNTIYF
v_call: TRBV4-2
d_call: .
clone_size: .
j_call: TRBJ1-3

cdr3_nt: TGTGCCAGCAGTCTCACAGGCATGAACACTGAAGCTTTCTTT
cdr3_aa: CASSLTGMNTEAFF
v_call: TRBV7-3
d_call: .
clone_size: .
j_call: TRBJ1-1

cdr3_nt: TGTGCCTGGAGTCCGGTGGGACAGGGTCCGGGGGAAGGGAATTCACCCCTCCACTTT
cdr3_aa: CAWSPVGQGPGEGNSPLHF
v_call: TRBV30
d_call: TRBD1
clone_size: .
j_call: TRBJ1-6

cdr3_nt: TGTGCCAGCAGTTACTACGACAGAGCCACCGGGGAGCTGTTTTTT
cdr3_aa: CASSYYDRATGELFF
v_call: TRBV6-2/TRBV6-3
d_call: .
clone_size: .
j_call: TRBJ2-2

cdr3_nt: TGTGCCATCAGTGAAAAAGGGCCCCCTTCCTACGAGCAGTACTTC
cdr3_aa: CAISEKGPPSYEQYF
v_call: TRBV10-3
d_call: .
clone_size: .
j_call: TRBJ2-7

cdr3_nt: TGTGCTAGTGACTTAGACACCTCCTACGAGCAGTACTTC
cdr3_aa: CASDLDTSYEQYF
v_call: TRBV12-5
d_call: .
clone_size: .
j_call: TRBJ2-7

cdr3_nt: TGTGCCAGCAGTGGGGGCACCGGGACCGCCGGCGGCTACACCTTC
cdr3_aa: CASSGGTGTAGGYTF
v_call: TRBV2
d_call: .
clone_size: .
j_call: TRBJ1-2

cdr3_nt: TGTGCCAGCACCTCCCGGGGCAGCGCTGAGCAGTTCTTC
cdr3_aa: CASTSRGSAEQFF
v_call: TRBV25-1
d_call: .
clone_size: .
j_call: TRBJ2-1

cdr3_nt: TGTGCCAGCAGCGTCTCTGCAACTAATGAAAAACTGTTTTTT
cdr3_aa: CASSVSATNEKLFF
v_call: TRBV9
d_call: .
clone_size: once
j_call: TRBJ1-4

cdr3_nt: TGTGCCAGCCGAACGGGACAGGGTTGGACTGAAGCTTTCTTT
cdr3_aa: CASRTGQGWTEAFF
v_call: TRBV6-5
d_call: TRBD1
clone_size: .
j_call: TRBJ1-1

cdr3_nt: TGTGCCAGCAGCCCGGGCGGGAGGTGGGCCGGGGAGCTGTTTTTT
cdr3_aa: CASSPGGRWAGELFF
v_call: TRBV28
d_call: TRBD2
clone_size: .
j_call: TRBJ2-2

cdr3_nt: TGTGCCAGCAGGGGACAGGCGTACACTGAAGCTTTCTTT
cdr3_aa: CASRGQAYTEAFF
v_call: TRBV12-3/TRBV12-4
d_call: TRBD1
clone_size: .
j_call: TRBJ1-1

cdr3_nt: TGTGCCAGCAGTCATCCCCCGGCACCTCATAAAGGACTGTTTTTT
cdr3_aa: CASSHPPAPHKGLFF
v_call: TRBV27
d_call: .
clone_size: few
j_call: TRBJ1-4

cdr3_nt: TGCAGTGCTAGTATGACAGGGGTACGGAAGCAGTACTTC
cdr3_aa: CSASMTGVRKQYF
v_call: TRBV20-1
d_call: TRBD1
clone_size: .
j_call: TRBJ2-7

cdr3_nt: TGTGCCAGCTCCGGGACAGGGGGCTGGGGCTCCCGAACGGGCTACGAGCAGTACTTC
cdr3_aa: CASSGTGGWGSRTGYEQYF
v_call: TRBV28
d_call: TRBD1
clone_size: .
j_call: TRBJ2-7